These 7 T cell receptor beta chains originate from one sample sequenced in a study of cytomegalovirus exposure and HLA in healthy donors (dated by TCRdb to 2015 to 2018). The library was obtained by the immunoSEQ multiplex PCR assay. For the multiplex PCR, a mixture combining 60 forward primers for TCR Vbeta segments and 13 reverse primers for TCR Jbeta segments was used. The clones in this table, taken by TCRdb from immuneACCESS, are in-frame only. Not every clone is retained; where verified, under half of the shortfall comes from an unresolved V gene, and the cause of the rest is unknown. Within this sample are 150,000 to 200,000 clones, with about three quarters of them counted one time only. 0.95% to 1.4% of the sample is taken by the ten largest. Material for sequencing was PBMCs. All receptors come from a woman in her thirties or forties in good health and CMV-seronegative.

CDR3 in amino acids: CASSPGLAGVYEQYV. The CDR3 coding sequence is TGTGCCAGCAGTCCGGGACTAGCGGGGGTCTACGAGCAGTACGTC. The chain combines TRBV27 with TRBJ2-7; 14 positions match TRBD2. This CDR3 has 15 amino acids. The V and J ends lost 5 bases and 3 bases, in that order; junction bases with no gene match: 3. CDR1 MNHEY and CDR2 SMNVEV come from the germline V gene (reference sequence).

This clone was seen a single time. J is TRBJ2-1 and V is TRBV5-1; 9 bases align to TRBD2. Losses at the gene ends were 8 bases for V and 6 bases for J; bases not matched to a gene: 9. Per germline, CDR1 SGHRS and CDR2 YFSETQ. The CDR3 is 14 amino acids. CDR3 nucleotides: TGCGCCAGTTCCGGACTAGCGTCACCCAATGAGCAGTTCTTC. Residues: CASSGLASPNEQFF.

The chain carries TRBV7-2 and TRBJ1-4; tentatively, D is TRBD1 (6 bases). CDR1 and CDR2 from the germline V gene are SGHTA and FQGNSA. CDR3 size: 14 residues. Trimming stripped 5 bases from V and 7 bases from J, with 14 bases between. The CDR3 is CASSLDRTREKLFF. CDR3 coding DNA: TGTGCCAGCAGCCTAGACAGGACACGTGAAAAACTGTTTTTT.

The rearrangement uses TRBV7-6 and TRBJ1-3; D is unclear. The V gene's germline CDR1 is SGHVS and CDR2 FNYEAQ. The CDR3 is 13 residues long. Trimming removed 6 bases from V and 4 bases from J, with 10 bases in between. CDR3 in DNA: TGTGCCAGCAGGTCAAGAGTAGGAAACACCATATATTTT. Protein: CASRSRVGNTIYF.

This chain uses TRBV4-1 with TRBJ1-4; TRBD1 aligns across 9 bases. The germline V gene encodes CDR1 MGHRA and CDR2 YSYEKL. The CDR3 has 15 residues. J was trimmed by 2 bases and V by 4 bases; bases with no gene match: 2. The CDR3 sequence: CASSPGQGTNEKLFF. The CDR3, as DNA: TGCGCCAGCAGCCCGGGACAGGGCACTAATGAAAAACTGTTTTTT.

The rearrangement links TRBV5-4 to TRBJ2-5, with 12 bases aligning to TRBD1. With the DNA end fitting TRBJ2-7 better, the J assignment may be wrong. The CDR3 covers 15 residues. Germline lookup yields CDR1 SGHNT and CDR2 YYREEE (reference sequence). Here the CDR3 DNA reads TGTGCCAGCAGCCCCCGGGACAGGGGGCCTGGCGAGCAGTACTTC. Its translation is CASSPRDRGPGEQYF.

J is TRBJ2-1 and V is TRBV7-3; a possible D gene is TRBD1 (7 bases). V was pared by 5 bases and J by 6 bases, with 20 bases between. Germline CDR1 SGHTA, CDR2 FQGTGA. The CDR3 is 16 residues long. The CDR3 is CASSRSGGLSLNEQFF. The CDR3 bases are TGTGCCAGCAGCCGTTCAGGGGGGCTTTCCCTCAATGAGCAGTTCTTC. Full variable domain (missing parts from reference TRBV7-3 and TRBJ2-1): GAGVSQTPSNKVTEKGKYVELRCDPISGHTALYWYRQSLGQGPEFLIYFQGTGAADDSGLPNDRFFAVRPEGSVSTLKIQRTERGDSAVYLCASSRSGGLSLNEQFFGPGTRLTVL.